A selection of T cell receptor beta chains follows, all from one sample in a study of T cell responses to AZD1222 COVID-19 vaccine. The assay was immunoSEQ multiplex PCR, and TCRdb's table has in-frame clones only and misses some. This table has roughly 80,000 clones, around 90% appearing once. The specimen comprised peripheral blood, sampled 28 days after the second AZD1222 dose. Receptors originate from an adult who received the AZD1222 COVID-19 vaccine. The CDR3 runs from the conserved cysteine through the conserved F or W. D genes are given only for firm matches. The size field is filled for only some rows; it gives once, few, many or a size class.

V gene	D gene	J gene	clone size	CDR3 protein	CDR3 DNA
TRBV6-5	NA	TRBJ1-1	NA	CASEIGGGGTEAFF	TGTGCCAGCGAGATCGGGGGTGGCGGCACTGAAGCTTTCTTT
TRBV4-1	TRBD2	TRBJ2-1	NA	CASSLLKGGNEQFF	TGCGCCAGCAGCCTTCTCAAGGGAGGGAATGAGCAGTTCTTC
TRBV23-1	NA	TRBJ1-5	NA	CARKPAKKGSPPIYQPQHF	TGCGCCAGAAAACCGGCCAAGAAGGGTTCGCCACCCATTTATCAGCCCCAGCATTTT
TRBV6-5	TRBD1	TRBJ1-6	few	CASRQGPYNSPLHF	TGTGCCAGTCGACAGGGCCCCTATAATTCACCCCTCCACTTT
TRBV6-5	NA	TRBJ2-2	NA	CASSYYDRYTGELFF	TGTGCCAGCAGTTACTACGACCGATACACCGGGGAGCTGTTTTTT
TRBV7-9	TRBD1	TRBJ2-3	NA	CASSSSQGVRTDTQYF	TGTGCCAGCAGCTCCTCGCAGGGGGTACGCACAGATACGCAGTATTTT
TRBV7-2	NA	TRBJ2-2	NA	CASSVQTDTGELFF	TGTGCCAGCAGCGTTCAGACAGACACCGGGGAGCTGTTTTTT
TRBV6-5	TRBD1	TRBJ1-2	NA	CASSYATGGLGYTF	TGTGCCAGCAGTTACGCGACAGGGGGCCTTGGCTACACCTTC
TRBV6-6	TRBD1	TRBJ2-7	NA	CASRGQGYEQYF	TGTGCCAGCAGGGGACAGGGATACGAGCAGTACTTC
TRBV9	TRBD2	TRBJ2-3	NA	CASSVTSGGASTDTQYF	TGTGCCAGCAGCGTCACTAGCGGGGGGGCTAGCACAGATACGCAGTATTTT
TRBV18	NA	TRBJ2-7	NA	CASTPRKRTFLGEQYF	TGTGCCAGCACCCCCCGTAAGAGGACATTTCTTGGCGAGCAGTACTTC
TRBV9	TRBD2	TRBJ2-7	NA	CASSVGSGVTGEQYF	TGTGCCAGCAGCGTAGGAAGCGGGGTAACGGGAGAGCAGTACTTC
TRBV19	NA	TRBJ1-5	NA	CASSIVIHSNQPQHF	TGTGCCAGTAGTATAGTGATACATAGCAATCAGCCCCAGCATTTT
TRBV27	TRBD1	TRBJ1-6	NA	CASSPGQGTYNSPLHF	TGTGCCAGCAGTCCCGGACAGGGGACATATAATTCACCCCTCCACTTT
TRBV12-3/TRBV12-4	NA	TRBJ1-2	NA	CASSPTPYGYTF	TGTGCCAGCAGCCCCACACCTTATGGCTACACCTTC
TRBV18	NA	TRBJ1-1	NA	CASSPTMTENTEAFF	TGTGCCAGCTCACCCACTATGACAGAGAACACTGAAGCTTTCTTT
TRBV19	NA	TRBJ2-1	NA	CARILPKGVYNEQFF	TGTGCCAGGATACTCCCTAAGGGCGTCTACAATGAGCAGTTCTTC
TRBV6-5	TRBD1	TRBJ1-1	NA	CASSLRTGRNTEAFF	TGTGCCAGCAGCCTCCGGACAGGACGGAACACTGAAGCTTTCTTT
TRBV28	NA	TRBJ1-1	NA	CASTLPVNTEAFF	TGTGCCAGCACTTTACCAGTAAACACTGAAGCTTTCTTT
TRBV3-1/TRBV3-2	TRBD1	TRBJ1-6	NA	CASSLPGGRGDSPLHF	TGTGCCAGCAGCCTACCAGGGGGTCGAGGGGATTCACCCCTCCACTTT
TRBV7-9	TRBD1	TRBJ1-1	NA	CASSLGDSLMNTEAFF	TGTGCCAGCAGCTTAGGGGACAGCCTTATGAACACTGAAGCTTTCTTT
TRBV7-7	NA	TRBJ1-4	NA	CASSFGVGVNEKLFF	TGTGCCAGCAGCTTCGGTGTGGGCGTGAATGAAAAACTGTTTTTT
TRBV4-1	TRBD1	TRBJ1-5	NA	CASSLDRGNQPQHF	TGCGCCAGCAGTCTCGACAGGGGCAATCAGCCCCAGCATTTT
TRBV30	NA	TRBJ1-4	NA	CAWNRVPEKLFF	TGTGCCTGGAACAGAGTTCCTGAAAAACTGTTTTTT
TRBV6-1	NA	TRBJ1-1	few	CASSEARGGLNTEAFF	TGTGCCAGCAGTGAAGCGCGGGGGGGATTGAACACTGAAGCTTTCTTT
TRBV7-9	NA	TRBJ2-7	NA	CASSSVRTNFVHEQYF	TGTGCCAGCAGCTCCGTAAGGACTAATTTTGTCCACGAGCAGTACTTC
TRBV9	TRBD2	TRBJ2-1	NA	CASSARRGEYNEQFF	TGTGCCAGCAGCGCCAGACGGGGGGAATACAATGAGCAGTTCTTC
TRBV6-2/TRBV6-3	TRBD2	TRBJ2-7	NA	CASSTSGGALYEQYF	TGTGCCAGCAGTACTAGCGGGGGGGCCTTGTACGAGCAGTACTTC
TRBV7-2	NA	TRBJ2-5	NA	CASRPSTGTGQETQYF	TGTGCCAGCAGACCGTCGACAGGAACGGGGCAAGAGACCCAGTACTTC
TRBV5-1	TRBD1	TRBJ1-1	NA	CASSFRGGGTEAFF	TGCGCCAGCAGCTTTAGAGGGGGCGGCACTGAAGCTTTCTTT
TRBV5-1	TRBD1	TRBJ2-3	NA	CASRLQTGVEDTQYF	TGCGCCAGCAGACTACAGACAGGGGTGGAAGATACGCAGTATTTT
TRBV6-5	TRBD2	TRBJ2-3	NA	CASTSGGGTDTQYF	TGTGCCAGCACCTCGGGGGGTGGCACAGATACGCAGTATTTT
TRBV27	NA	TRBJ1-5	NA	CASLGQNQPQHF	TGTGCCAGCCTAGGGCAAAATCAGCCCCAGCATTTT
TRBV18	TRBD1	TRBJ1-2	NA	CASSPPGQGRGGYTF	TGTGCCAGCTCACCCCCGGGACAGGGAAGAGGCGGCTACACCTTC
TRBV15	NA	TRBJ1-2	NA	CATSRDVPQLHYGYTF	TGTGCCACCAGCAGAGATGTCCCCCAGCTACACTATGGCTACACCTTC
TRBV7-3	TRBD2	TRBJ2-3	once	CASSPTSDASTDTQYF	TGTGCCAGCAGCCCCACTAGCGATGCGAGCACAGATACGCAGTATTTT
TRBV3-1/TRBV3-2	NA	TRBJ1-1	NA	CASSQPDWGTEAFF	TGTGCCAGCAGCCAACCTGATTGGGGCACTGAAGCTTTCTTT
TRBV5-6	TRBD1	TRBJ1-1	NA	CASSGSGQLNTEAFF	TGTGCCAGCAGCGGATCGGGACAGCTGAACACTGAAGCTTTCTTT